This TCR beta chain derives from a study of T cells of healthy individuals. This clonotype showed up many times. TCRdb called the 5' RACE reads again in MiXCR, with one record for every CDR3 protein. The sample has about 63,000 distinct CDR3 sequences, roughly 17% seen once. The receptor was isolated from a human donor in good health.

The CDR3 sequence is CASSLGQGENQPQHF. CDR3 DNA: TGTGCCAGCAGTTTAGGGCAGGGGGAAAATCAGCCCCAGCATTTT. The chain joins TRBV12-3 or TRBV12-4 to TRBJ1-5; 7 bases match TRBD1. Unmatched junction bases numbered 4, after V lost 1 base and J lost 4 bases. CDR3 size: 15 residues.